The 22 T cell receptor beta chains below all came from one sample that was sequenced in a study of blood T cells in healthy people across ages. Sample-barcoded 5' priming and a J-beta primer mix drove a second PCR of about 6 to 12 cycles. TCRdb used MiXCR to reprocess the 5' RACE reads, holding one entry per CDR3 protein. The table lists about 1,600,000 distinct CDR3 sequences, roughly 40% of them singletons. Specimen: blood. The source of these receptors is a woman aged 18-35 years in good health.

V gene TRBV2 combines with J gene TRBJ2-7, with D tentatively TRBD1 (6 bases). V gave up 3 bases and J gave up 4 bases, with 16 bases separating them. This CDR3 comprises 15 residues. The germline V gene encodes CDR1 SNHLY and CDR2 FYNNEI. CDR3 amino acids: CASSDRDKLVYEQYF. As DNA, the CDR3 is TGTGCCAGCAGTGACCGGGACAAGCTAGTGTACGAGCAGTACTTC.

V gene TRBV29-1 combines with J gene TRBJ2-6, with D possibly TRBD1 on 6 matching bases. The V end was cut by 3 bases, the J end by 1 base, with 7 bases between. Germline CDR1 SQVTM, CDR2 ANQGSEA. This CDR3 contains 14 residues. The DNA for the CDR3 is TGCAGCGTTGATAGGGGGTCTGGGGCCAACGTCCTGACTTTC. The encoded protein is CSVDRGSGANVLTF.

This clonotype occurred a few times. J is TRBJ1-2 and V is TRBV6-5; no definite D call. This CDR3 has 14 residues. Trimming pared 4 bases from V and 4 bases from J, leaving 13 bases between. Germline assignment: CDR1 MNHEY and CDR2 SVGAGI. The CDR3 sequence is CASSSDPGSYGYTF. CDR3 nucleotides: TGTGCCAGCAGTTCGGACCCGGGTAGCTATGGCTACACCTTC.

This clonotype occurred a few times. CDR3 amino acids: CASSTRTDYYEQYF. Here the CDR3 DNA reads TGTGCCAGCAGCACCCGGACGGACTACTACGAGCAGTACTTC. J is TRBJ2-7 and V is TRBV4-2, with a weak D call TRBD2 (6 bases). The CDR3 runs 14 residues. Germline loops: CDR1 LGHNA, CDR2 YNFKEQ. The V end was cut by 5 bases, the J end by 3 bases, with 14 bases between.

This clonotype was detected a few times. This sequence joins TRBV6-1 and TRBJ2-1, with D uncertain. With 3 bases removed from V and 8 bases from J, the gap between germline ends came to 14 bases. Looked up from germline, CDR1 is MNHNS and CDR2 is SASEGT. The CDR3 extends over 14 amino acids. DNA for the CDR3: TGTGCCAGCAGTGACCTGACGGCTGTGGATGAGCAGTTCTTC. Translated, it gives CASSDLTAVDEQFF.

There are a few counts of this clonotype. The rearrangement links TRBV18 to TRBJ2-1; possible D gene TRBD2, 5 bases. The germline gives CDR1 KGHSH, CDR2 LQKENI. The CDR3 covers 13 residues. The V gene lost 2 bases and the J gene lost 8 bases, with 10 bases spanning the gap. DNA for the CDR3: TGTGCCAGCTCACCAGGAGGTTCCGATGAGCAGTTCTTC. Its protein is CASSPGGSDEQFF.

The chain employs TRBV20-1 and TRBJ2-7, with 11 bases identical to TRBD2. The V segment lost 2 bases and the J segment 7 bases; nucleotides outside the gene matches: 10. CDR1 and CDR2 from the germline V gene are DFQATT and SNEGSKA (reference sequence). The CDR3 spans 15 residues. The CDR3 protein is CSARPTSGVYNEQYF. The CDR3 DNA reads TGCAGTGCTAGACCGACTAGCGGGGTTTACAATGAGCAGTACTTC.

V is TRBV3-1 and J is TRBJ2-5, with TRBD2 matching 12 bases. The J call is in doubt because the DNA end fits TRBJ2-7 better. The CDR3 consists of 17 residues. Germline CDR1 and CDR2: LGHDT and YNNKEL (reference sequence). The DNA of the CDR3 is TGTGCCAGCAGCCGAGTAACTAGCGGGGGGACCTCTGGCGAGCAGTACTTC. This sequence encodes CASSRVTSGGTSGEQYF.

This clonotype showed up just a few times. The genes are TRBV28 and TRBJ1-4; D possibly corresponds to TRBD1 (6 bases). Germline V CDR1 and CDR2: MDHEN, SYDVKM. The CDR3 has 14 amino acids. The germline V and J ends were trimmed by 7 bases and 2 bases, with 11 bases remaining between them. The CDR3 protein is CASITGGTNEKLFF. In DNA form, the CDR3 reads TGTGCCAGCATTACGGGGGGCACTAATGAAAAACTGTTTTTT.

This clonotype was seen a handful of times. The gene calls are TRBV7-2 and TRBJ1-5; 7 bases line up with TRBD1. There are 15 residues in the CDR3. V gave up 5 bases and J gave up 0 bases; unmatched junction bases: 4. Germline CDR1 SGHTA, CDR2 FQGNSA. The CDR3 DNA follows: TGTGCCAGCAGCCGGGACAGCTATAGCAATCAGCCCCAGCATTTT. Translated, it gives CASSRDSYSNQPQHF.

This clonotype has a handful of counts. The chain links TRBV20-1 to TRBJ1-2, with TRBD1 matching over 7 bases. The V and J ends lost 0 bases and 8 bases, in that order; junction bases with no gene match: 6. CDR3 length equals 13 residues. Germline loops: CDR1 DFQATT, CDR2 SNEGSKA (reference sequence). The CDR3 nucleotides read TGCAGTGCTAGAGATGACAGGGAGGGGGGCTACACCTTC. It encodes CSARDDREGGYTF.

The J gene is TRBJ1-2, the V gene TRBV28; a possible D gene is TRBD1 (5 bases). The germline V gene has CDR1 MDHEN and CDR2 SYDVKM. This CDR3 comprises 13 residues. Trimming cost V 7 bases and J 4 bases, with 13 bases left between them. CDR3 amino acids: CASIGRGSYGYTF. The DNA for the CDR3 is TGTGCCAGCATTGGGAGGGGTTCCTATGGCTACACCTTC.

This sequence joins TRBV5-1 and TRBJ1-2; D might be TRBD1 (5 bases). The CDR3 has 15 residues. Looked up from germline, CDR1 is SGHRS and CDR2 is YFSETQ. V was cut by 1 base and J by 1 base, with 11 bases left in between. The CDR3 sequence: CASSLSQGSNYGYTF. The CDR3 coding sequence is TGCGCCAGCAGCTTGTCGCAGGGAAGTAACTATGGCTACACCTTC.

The chain combines TRBV11-2 with TRBJ1-2; D is unclear. The V and J ends lost 5 bases and 4 bases respectively, with 11 bases between them. The CDR3 is 13 amino acids. CDR1 SGHAT and CDR2 FQNNGV come from the germline V gene. CDR3 in amino acids: CASSQDYSYGYTF. The CDR3 nucleotides are TGTGCCAGCAGCCAGGACTATTCCTATGGCTACACCTTC.

This chain uses TRBV7-2 with TRBJ1-1; D not resolved. CDR1 and CDR2 from the germline V gene are SGHTA and FQGNSA. Trimming removed 3 bases from V and 1 base from J, with 12 bases in between. The CDR3 is 15 residues long. CDR3 protein: CASSLAPMGNTEAFF. CDR3 coding DNA: TGTGCCAGCAGCTTGGCTCCGATGGGGAACACTGAAGCTTTCTTT. The complete variable domain, with remaining parts taken from reference TRBV7-2 and TRBJ1-1, reads GAGVSQSPSNKVTEKGKDVELRCDPISGHTALYWYRQSLGQGLEFLIYFQGNSAPDKSGLPSDRFSAERTGGSVSTLTIQRTQQEDSAVYLCASSLAPMGNTEAFFGQGTRLTVV.

At least ten counts were recorded for this clonotype. The chain uses TRBV29-1 and TRBJ2-5, with D possibly matching TRBD2 (5 bases). The V end lost 6 bases, the J end lost 4 bases, and 15 bases lay between the germline ends. This CDR3 spans 13 amino acids. Germline assignment: CDR1 SQVTM and CDR2 ANQGSEA. CDR3: CSVEAKRAETQYF. CDR3 coding DNA: TGCAGCGTAGAGGCAAAGAGGGCAGAGACCCAGTACTTC.

This clonotype was picked up a small number of times. The chain links TRBV9 to TRBJ2-3; possibly TRBD1 for D (6 bases). Looked up from germline, CDR1 is SGDLS and CDR2 is YYNGEE. This CDR3 contains 16 residues. The V end lost 4 bases, the J end lost 2 bases, and 17 bases lay between the germline ends. This CDR3 reads CASSTWTDSNTDTQYF. DNA of the CDR3: TGTGCCAGCAGCACCTGGACAGACAGCAACACAGATACGCAGTATTTT.

The gene calls are TRBV4-1 and TRBJ2-5, with D perhaps matching TRBD2 (6 bases). The V end was cut by 1 base, the J end by 0 bases, with 15 bases between. The CDR3 spans 17 residues. CDR1 and CDR2 (germline): MGHRA, YSYEKL. In DNA, the CDR3 is TGCGCCAGCAGCCAAGGAGGGCTGGGGGGTTACCAAGAGACCCAGTACTTC. It is translated as CASSQGGLGGYQETQYF.

The V call is TRBV27, the J call TRBJ2-3, with D hard to call. Germline CDR1 is MNHEY and CDR2 is SMNVEV (reference sequence). The CDR3 loop spans 13 amino acids. Trimming pared 2 bases from V and 6 bases from J, leaving 9 bases between. The DNA of the CDR3 is TGTGCCAGCAGTTTACAGGCCGCCGATACGCAGTATTTT. This codes for CASSLQAADTQYF.

This rearrangement joins TRBV20-1 to TRBJ2-7, with D possibly being TRBD2 (6 bases). CDR3 size: 14 residues. Deletions cut 4 bases from V and 7 bases from J, with 20 bases between. The V gene's germline CDR1 is DFQATT and CDR2 SNEGSKA (reference sequence). The CDR3 protein is CSANLGGPSGEQYF. The CDR3 bases are TGCAGTGCTAACCTCGGGGGACCCTCCGGGGAGCAGTACTTC.

About this clonotype itself: At one end, the junction sequence differs from germline, possibly due to a read error. The chain employs TRBV28 and TRBJ1-1, with 9 bases matching TRBD1. The CDR3 is made up of 15 amino acids. Germline CDR1 reads MDHEN; CDR2 reads SYDVKM. Written as DNA, the CDR3 is TGTGCCAGCAATTTAAGGGACAGGGAGTATACTGAAGCTTTCTTT. Residues: CASNLRDREYTEAFF.

The chain carries TRBV18 and TRBJ1-1; no definite D call. Per germline, CDR1 KGHSH and CDR2 LQKENI. The CDR3 runs to 14 residues. Trimming stripped 3 bases from V and 7 bases from J, with 15 bases between. CDR3 region: CASSPQGLHIEAFF. In DNA, the CDR3 is TGTGCCAGCTCACCTCAAGGGCTACACATTGAAGCTTTCTTT.